What follows are 26 T cell receptor beta chains derived from one specimen sequenced in a study of T cell responses to AZD1222 COVID-19 vaccine (dated by TCRdb to the early 2020s). The intended sense of this specimen's time point label: baseline before first vaccination. The library was generated by the immunoSEQ multiplex PCR assay. Imported from immuneACCESS, the table was reduced by TCRdb to in-frame sequences with V and J called. These copies leave out some clones; in studies compared against another copy, an unresolved V gene accounts for under half, and the cause of the remainder is not known. The sample profile shows tens of thousands of clones; about 78% of them were found once. 20% to 25% of the sample belongs to the ten largest clones. The material sequenced was peripheral blood, taken on day 0 of AZD1222 vaccination. The receptors stem from an adult in good health.

The chain is built from TRBV18 and TRBJ2-3, with D possibly TRBD1 on 6 matching bases. Germline loops: CDR1 KGHSH, CDR2 LQKENI. V gave up 4 bases and J gave up 2 bases, with 10 bases separating them. CDR3 length: 14 residues. This chain's CDR3 is CASSRRQDTDTQYF. CDR3 coding DNA: TGTGCCAGCTCACGCAGACAGGACACAGATACGCAGTATTTT.

This clone has just one count. The genes are TRBV19 and TRBJ1-1; 7 nucleotides line up with TRBD1. CDR3 length equals 15 residues. Germline CDR1 LNHDA, CDR2 SQIVND (reference sequence). V shed 1 base and J 0 bases; nucleotides not matched to a gene: 2. The CDR3 reads CASSIGGTVNTEAFF. DNA of the CDR3: TGTGCCAGTAGTATAGGGGGGACAGTGAACACTGAAGCTTTCTTT.

The chain links TRBV7-8 to TRBJ2-3; 10 bases are a match to TRBD2. With V trimmed by 5 bases and J by 3 bases, 5 bases remained unmatched. Per germline, CDR1 SGHVS and CDR2 FQNEAQ. This CDR3 has 15 amino acids. In DNA form, the CDR3 reads TGTGCCAGCAGCATAGGACTAGCGGAAACAGATACGCAGTATTTT. Encoded protein: CASSIGLAETDTQYF.

The rearrangement links TRBV6-5 to TRBJ2-5, with D perhaps given as TRBD1 or TRBD2 (5 bases each). The J call may not be correct, given that the DNA end is closer to TRBJ2-7. Per germline, CDR1 MNHEY and CDR2 SVGAGI. This CDR3 has 13 residues. CDR3 in amino acids: CASSRDPSYEQYF. As DNA, the CDR3 is TGTGCCAGCAGTCGGGACCCCTCCTACGAGCAGTACTTC.

This clone has more than one count but fewer than ten. The chain joins TRBV28 to TRBJ2-6; D may correspond to TRBD1 or TRBD2 (5 bases each). Germline V lookup: CDR1 MDHEN, CDR2 SYDVKM. The CDR3 spans 16 residues. Trimming took 7 bases from V and 1 from J, leaving 14 bases between them. CDR3 DNA sequence: TGTGCCAGCACACGGGGCGACCCTTCTGGGGCCAACGTCCTGACTTTC. Translated, it gives CASTRGDPSGANVLTF.

The chain joins TRBV28 to TRBJ2-2; D possibly corresponds to TRBD1 (6 bases). Germline V gives CDR1 MDHEN, CDR2 SYDVKM. CDR3 length equals 16 residues. Trimming took 6 bases from V and 0 from J, leaving 14 bases between them. The CDR3 sequence: CASRPRGHTNTGELFF. Written as DNA, the CDR3 is TGTGCCAGCAGGCCCAGGGGCCATACGAACACCGGGGAGCTGTTTTTT.

This chain uses TRBV28 with TRBJ2-7; possible D gene TRBD2, 5 bases. V lost 7 bases, J lost 0 bases, and 7 bases lay in between. The CDR3 consists of 12 residues. In germline, CDR1 is MDHEN, CDR2 SYDVKM. CDR3 protein: CASTGNSYEQYF. The CDR3 region has the DNA TGTGCCAGCACCGGGAACTCCTACGAGCAGTACTTC.

The chain couples TRBV6-5 to TRBJ1-2; D uncertain. The V gene's germline CDR1 is MNHEY and CDR2 SVGAGI. Trimming cost V 5 bases and J 7 bases, with 20 bases left between them. The CDR3 consists of 15 residues. The CDR3 is CASSHSTPQKGGYTF. The CDR3 nucleotides are TGTGCCAGCAGTCACAGCACCCCCCAAAAGGGTGGCTACACCTTC.

This sequence joins TRBV7-9 and TRBJ1-4, with D unresolved. Germline V gene sequence: CDR1 SEHNR, CDR2 FQNEAQ (reference sequence). V dropped 2 bases and J dropped 8 bases, with 12 bases sitting between them. The CDR3 loop spans 14 amino acids. The CDR3 sequence: CASSLSLAREKLFF. Here the CDR3 DNA reads TGTGCCAGCAGCTTAAGTCTCGCCAGGGAAAAACTGTTTTTT.

The V call is TRBV10-1, the J call TRBJ1-2; D possibly corresponds to TRBD1 (6 bases). Germline V gives CDR1 WNHNN, CDR2 SYGVQD (reference sequence). V lost 6 bases and J 8 bases, leaving 13 bases between the germline ends. The CDR3 is made up of 12 amino acids. In nucleotides, the CDR3 is TGCGCCAGCAGCGCCACAGGGCAAGGCTACACCTTC. Its protein product is CASSATGQGYTF.

The chain recombines TRBV5-6 with TRBJ2-4; 10 bases are shared with TRBD1. CDR1 and CDR2 from the germline V gene are SGHDT and YYEEEE. Trimming at V came to 4 bases and at J to 0 bases, leaving 13 bases not matched to a gene. The CDR3 contains 19 residues. CDR3 coding DNA: TGTGCCAGCAGCCTATACCGGGACAGGGGTCCCTTAGCCAAAAACATTCAGTACTTC. Translating it yields CASSLYRDRGPLAKNIQYF. Full variable domain (rest looked up from reference TRBV5-6 and TRBJ2-4): DAGVTQSPTHLIKTRGQQVTLRCSPKSGHDTVSWYQQALGQGPQFIFQYYEEEERQRGNFPDRFSGHQFPNYSSELNVNALLLGDSALYLCASSLYRDRGPLAKNIQYFGAGTRLSVL.

The chain employs TRBV15 and TRBJ2-1, with D unresolved. CDR1 and CDR2 (germline): LNHNV, YYDKDF (reference sequence). V lost 8 bases and J lost 5, with 10 bases in between. The CDR3 consists of 12 residues. The CDR3 loop reads CATRDRHNEQFF. CDR3 DNA: TGTGCCACCCGAGACCGTCACAATGAGCAGTTCTTC.

V and J are TRBV28 and TRBJ1-2; 9 bases map to TRBD1. The germline CDR1 and CDR2 sequences are MDHEN and SYDVKM. J gave up 7 bases and V 7 bases, and 13 bases lay outside the gene matches. The length of the CDR3 is 15 residues. The CDR3 DNA reads TGTGCCAGCAAAGCCCCCGGGACAGGGAGTTTTGGCTACACCTTC. Translation: CASKAPGTGSFGYTF.

The V call is TRBV2, the J call TRBJ2-7; the match to TRBD2 covers 7 bases. J gave up 2 bases and V 8 bases, and 12 bases lay outside the gene matches. The CDR3 is 15 amino acids. CDR1 SNHLY and CDR2 FYNNEI come from the germline V gene. CDR3 loop: CASLLGAGRAYEQYF. The CDR3 DNA is TGTGCCAGCCTCCTGGGAGCGGGAAGGGCCTACGAGCAGTACTTC.

This clone was picked up a small number of times. The chain joins TRBV5-1 to TRBJ2-3; D unclear. The germline gives CDR1 SGHRS, CDR2 YFSETQ. The CDR3 runs 13 residues. Deletions cut 0 bases from V and 5 bases from J, with 7 bases between. DNA for the CDR3: TGCGCCAGCAGCTTGGCCCATGAAGATACGCAGTATTTT. Translation: CASSLAHEDTQYF. The full variable domain, in which reference TRBV5-1 and TRBJ2-3 provide the parts outside the CDR3, is KAGVTQTPRYLIKTRGQQVTLSCSPISGHRSVSWYQQTPGQGLQFLFEYFSETQRNKGNFPGRFSGRQFSNSRSEMNVSTLELGDSALYLCASSLAHEDTQYFGPGTRLTVL.

The genes are TRBV29-1 and TRBJ1-1, with TRBD1 as a possible D gene (5 bases). Germline loops: CDR1 SQVTM, CDR2 ANQGSEA. CDR3 size: 13 residues. V lost 8 bases and J lost 1, with 14 bases in between. The DNA of the CDR3 is TGCAGCACCGAGGTGCAGGGGAACACTGAAGCTTTCTTT. Its protein is CSTEVQGNTEAFF.

The chain has TRBV5-8 and TRBJ1-4, with 7 bases identical to TRBD1. Trimming took 4 bases from V and 5 from J; bases not matched to a gene: 8. The CDR3 has 15 residues. Germline V gives CDR1 SGHTS, CDR2 YDEGEE. The CDR3: CASSLGRGRNEKLFF. The CDR3, as DNA: TGTGCCAGCAGCCTTGGGAGGGGGCGGAATGAAAAACTGTTTTTT.

This clone was observed once. The chain links TRBV9 to TRBJ2-5; D possibly corresponds to TRBD1 (6 bases). The CDR3 extends over 13 amino acids. CDR1 SGDLS and CDR2 YYNGEE come from the germline V gene. Trimming removed 4 bases from V and 3 bases from J, with 10 bases in between. DNA for the CDR3: TGTGCCAGCAGCCCTCGGACAGAAGAGACCCAGTACTTC. Protein sequence: CASSPRTEETQYF.

The rearrangement joins TRBV11-2 to TRBJ2-2; 8 nucleotides line up with TRBD2. Trimming took 6 bases from V and 4 from J; bases not matched to a gene: 16. Germline CDR1 is SGHAT and CDR2 is FQNNGV. This CDR3 is built from 18 residues. CDR3 residues: CASRTSPGGAGGTGELFF. The CDR3 DNA reads TGTGCCAGCAGGACCTCCCCCGGGGGGGCGGGAGGCACCGGGGAGCTGTTTTTT.

V and J are TRBV27 and TRBJ2-7, with a weak D call TRBD2 (6 bases). Trimming took off 5 bases at V and 0 bases at J, with 29 bases between the two ends. From germline, CDR1 is MNHEY and CDR2 SMNVEV (reference sequence). The CDR3 has 20 residues. Written as DNA, the CDR3 is TGTGCCAGCAGTCCACCCCGGCGGGATGCTACCACAGTTGCCTCCTACGAGCAGTACTTC. This sequence encodes CASSPPRRDATTVASYEQYF.

This clone was recorded once. V and J are TRBV11-3 and TRBJ2-1, with 12 bases matching TRBD2. CDR1 is SGHNT and CDR2 is YENEEA in the germline V gene. This CDR3 contains 14 residues. V shed 4 bases, J shed 7 bases, and the junction held 2 bases outside the gene matches. The chain's CDR3 is CASSSGTSGNEQFF. CDR3 DNA sequence: TGTGCCAGCAGCTCCGGGACTAGCGGGAATGAGCAGTTCTTC.

The rearrangement joins TRBV10-3 to TRBJ1-2, with 11 bases that match TRBD1. CDR1 ENHRY and CDR2 SYGVKD come from the germline V gene. V dropped 8 bases and J dropped 8; count of bases not matched to a gene: 4. There are 12 residues in the CDR3. CDR3 sequence reads: CAIWDRGKGYTF. CDR3 nucleotides: TGTGCCATCTGGGACAGGGGGAAAGGCTACACCTTC.

The V call is TRBV28, the J call TRBJ2-7; a weak D match, TRBD1 (5 bases). Trimming left V 8 bases short and J 4 bases short, with 12 bases between. The CDR3 spans 12 residues. CDR1 is MDHEN, CDR2 SYDVKM, per germline. Here the CDR3 DNA reads TGTGCCAGCGGCCAACAGGATTACGAGCAGTACTTC. This translates into CASGQQDYEQYF.

The chain links TRBV27 to TRBJ2-2; perhaps TRBD2 as D (6 bases). Germline assignment: CDR1 MNHEY and CDR2 SMNVEV (reference sequence). This CDR3 region has 15 residues. V shed 3 bases and J shed 2 bases, with 10 bases lying between them. CDR3 DNA: TGTGCCAGCAGTTTGGAGGGGTTCAACACCGGGGAGCTGTTTTTT. Encoded protein: CASSLEGFNTGELFF.

The chain joins TRBV7-2 to TRBJ1-1, with TRBD1 as a possible D gene (5 bases). The CDR3 sequence is 15 residues long. Per the germline V gene, CDR1 is SGHTA and CDR2 is FQGNSA. The germline V and J ends were trimmed by 1 base and 6 bases, with 15 bases remaining between them. The CDR3 region is CASSLGGALRAEAFF. In DNA, the CDR3 is TGTGCCAGCAGCTTAGGAGGGGCCCTGAGAGCTGAAGCTTTCTTT.

The genes are TRBV15 and TRBJ2-4, with D possibly being TRBD1 (6 bases). Germline V CDR1 and CDR2: LNHNV, YYDKDF (reference sequence). The CDR3 contains 17 residues. V was clipped by 5 bases and J by 0 bases, with 17 bases between them. The CDR3 sequence: CATSVGTYELAKNIQYF. The CDR3 DNA reads as TGTGCCACCAGCGTGGGGACATACGAACTAGCCAAAAACATTCAGTACTTC.